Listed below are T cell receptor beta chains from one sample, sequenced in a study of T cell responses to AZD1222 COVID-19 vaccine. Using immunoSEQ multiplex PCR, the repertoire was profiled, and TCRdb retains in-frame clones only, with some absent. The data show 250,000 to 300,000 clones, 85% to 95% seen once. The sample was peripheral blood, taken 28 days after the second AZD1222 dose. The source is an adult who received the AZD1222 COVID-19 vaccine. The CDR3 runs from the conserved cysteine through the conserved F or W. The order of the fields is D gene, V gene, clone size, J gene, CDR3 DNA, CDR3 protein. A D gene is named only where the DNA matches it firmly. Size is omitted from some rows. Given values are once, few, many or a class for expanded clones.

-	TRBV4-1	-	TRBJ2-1	TGCGCCAGCAGCAGAAGTCCGCACAATGAGCAGTTCTTC	CASSRSPHNEQFF
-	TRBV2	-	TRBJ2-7	TGTGCCAGCAGCTTGAGCGGGTACTACGAGCAGTACTTC	CASSLSGYYEQYF
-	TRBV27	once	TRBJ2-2	TGTGCCAGCAGTTCGGGCCGGGACGACACCGGGGAGCTGTTTTTT	CASSSGRDDTGELFF
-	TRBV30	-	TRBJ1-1	TGTGCCTGGATAGGAGGCTTTGAAGCTTTCTTT	CAWIGGFEAFF
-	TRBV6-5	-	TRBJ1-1	TGTGCCAGCCGACAGCAGATGAACACTGAAGCTTTCTTT	CASRQQMNTEAFF
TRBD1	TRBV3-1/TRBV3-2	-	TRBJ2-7	TGTGCCAGCAGCCCCCCCATGGGACAGGGGGGGTACGAGCAGTACTTC	CASSPPMGQGGYEQYF
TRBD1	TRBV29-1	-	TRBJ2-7	TGCAGCGTTGAAGGACAGGGTGAAGAGCAGTACTTC	CSVEGQGEEQYF
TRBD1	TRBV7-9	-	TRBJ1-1	TGTGCCAGCAGCTTAGCGTGGAGGGGGCGATCCACTGAAGCTTTCTTT	CASSLAWRGRSTEAFF
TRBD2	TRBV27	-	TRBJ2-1	TGTGCCATTTCAGCGGGAGGCTCCTACAATGAGCAGTTCTTC	CAISAGGSYNEQFF
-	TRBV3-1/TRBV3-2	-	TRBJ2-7	TGTGCCAGCAGCCCCGCATGGGGATCCCCGGGCCCCTCGCAGTACTTC	CASSPAWGSPGPSQYF
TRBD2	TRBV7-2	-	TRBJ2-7	TGTGCCGGCAGCCTCACAACTAGCGGGGGCTCCTACGAGCAGTACTTC	CAGSLTTSGGSYEQYF
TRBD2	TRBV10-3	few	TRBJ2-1	TGTGCCACACTTACTAGCGACTCCTACAATGAGCAGTTCTTC	CATLTSDSYNEQFF
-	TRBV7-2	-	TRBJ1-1	TGTGCCAGCAGGTTGAACACTGAAGCTTTCTTT	CASRLNTEAFF
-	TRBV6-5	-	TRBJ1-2	TGTGCCAGCAGTTTCGGGCCATATGGCTACACCTTC	CASSFGPYGYTF
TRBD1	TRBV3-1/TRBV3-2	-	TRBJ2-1	TGTGCCAGCAGCCCCCAGGGGGAACCCTCCTACAATGAGCAGTTCTTC	CASSPQGEPSYNEQFF
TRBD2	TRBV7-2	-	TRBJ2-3	TGTGCCAGCAGCCCGGGACTAGCGGGGACCACAGATACGCAGTATTTT	CASSPGLAGTTDTQYF
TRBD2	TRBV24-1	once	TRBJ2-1	TGTGCCACCAGTGATTTGCGCCCGGGCGGGAGGAATGAGCAGTTCTTC	CATSDLRPGGRNEQFF